The 17 T cell receptor beta chains in this list originate from one sample, sequenced in a study of T cells in women clearing cervical HPV infection. The repertoire was sequenced with immunoSEQ multiplex PCR; TCRdb's copy has only in-frame clones and lacks some. The sample spans 31,000 or so clones; the ten largest clones claim roughly 3.4%. What was sequenced was blood buffy coat. Source of these receptors: a woman between 18 and 70 years old with a cervical HPV16 infection that either progressed to CIN3+ or cleared (not recorded which).

On this clone: The read falls 3 residues short of the CDR3 end, and the missing part is taken from the germline J gene. The chain has TRBV10-3 and TRBJ1-5, with 10 bases lining up with TRBD1. Per germline, CDR1 ENHRY and CDR2 SYGVKD. The CDR3 is 12 amino acids. V shed 8 bases, J shed 5 bases, and the junction held 0 bases outside the gene matches. CDR3: CAIGQGDQPQHF. CDR3 DNA, as far as it was read: TGTGCCATCGGACAGGGGGATCAGCCC.

A word on this clone: The CDR3 end is not reached by the read, which stops 3 residues before it; the germline J gene fills it in. This chain uses TRBV11-1 with TRBJ2-1, with D perhaps TRBD1 (5 bases). The germline CDR1 and CDR2 sequences are SGHAT and FQDESV (reference sequence). This CDR3 comprises 15 residues. V was trimmed by 6 bases and J by 7 bases, leaving 19 bases between them. The CDR3 DNA, read in part, is TGTGCCAGCAGACTTAAGGGGATTTTAGCAAATGAG. It encodes CASRLKGILANE. The full CDR3 is CASRLKGILANEQFF.

Remarks on this clone: The read halts 3 residues ahead of the CDR3 end, with the missing end drawn from the germline J gene. The chain carries TRBV6-1 and TRBJ2-7; 7 bases match TRBD2. Germline trimming cut 3 bases from V and 2 bases from J; bases unmatched to any gene: 7. This CDR3 is built from 15 residues. The germline CDR1 and CDR2 sequences are MNHNS and SASEGT. The DNA read from the CDR3 is TGTGCCAGCAGTGACAAAGCGGGACCAACCTACGAG. It translates to CASSDKAGPTYE. In full, the CDR3 reads CASSDKAGPTYEQYF.

By frequency, this clone is medium-sized. The sequenced fragment ends 3 residues before the CDR3 boundary, so the rest is inferred from the germline J gene. The rearrangement joins TRBV19 to TRBJ1-2; no clear D. Germline values: CDR1 LNHDA, CDR2 SQIVND (reference sequence). This CDR3 has 15 residues. Trimming cost V 5 bases and J 2 bases, with 15 bases left between them. The CDR3 is CASSPTGAGNYGYTF. The sequenced CDR3 bases are TGTGCCAGTAGTCCCACCGGAGCGGGGAACTATGGC.

Details on this clone: The CDR3 extends 3 residues past the end of the read, so its final part is completed from the germline J gene. The chain uses TRBV7-9 and TRBJ2-1; D remains unclear. V was trimmed by 1 base and J by 0 bases, leaving 7 bases between them. The CDR3 has 15 residues. Germline CDR1 reads SEHNR; CDR2 reads FQNEAQ (reference sequence). The covered CDR3 bases are TGTGCCAGCAGCTTAGACTACCGCTCCTACAATGAG. It yields the protein CASSLDYRSYNE. The complete CDR3 reads CASSLDYRSYNEQFF.

Comments on this clone: Read coverage stops 3 residues before the CDR3 terminus; the germline J gene supplies the remainder. The chain joins TRBV19 to TRBJ2-4, with 7 bases fitting TRBD1. Germline CDR1 reads LNHDA; CDR2 reads SQIVND (reference sequence). The CDR3 length is 13 residues. CDR3 bases read: TGTGCCAGTAGTGTTTCCCCAGGGGGTGAT. Translation gives CASSVSPGGD. The full CDR3 reads CASSVSPGGDQYF.

Remarks on this clone: From the germline J gene comes the end of the CDR3, since the read stops 3 residues before it. The chain carries TRBV20-1 and TRBJ2-3; 8 bases match TRBD1. Germline V gene lookup returns CDR1 DFQATT and CDR2 SNEGSKA (reference sequence). The CDR3 sequence is 14 residues long. The junction had 10 bases not matched to a gene; V was cut back by 6 bases and J by 5 bases. The sequenced CDR3 bases are TGCAGTGCAAGAAAATGGACAGGGCAAGATACG. It is translated as CSARKWTGQDT. The full CDR3 sequence reads CSARKWTGQDTQYF.

As for this clone: With the read ending 3 residues before the CDR3 end, the germline J gene is used to fill in that end. This rearrangement joins TRBV2 to TRBJ2-7; TRBD2 matches 13 bases. With V trimmed by 6 bases and J by 4 bases, 3 bases remained unmatched. The CDR3 extends over 14 amino acids. CDR1 is SNHLY, CDR2 FYNNEI, per germline. CDR3 amino acids: CASRWTSGSYEQYF. The CDR3 DNA, read in part, is TGTGCCAGCAGGTGGACTAGCGGGAGTTACGAG.

On this clone itself: Read coverage stops 3 residues before the CDR3 terminus; the germline J gene supplies the remainder. V usage is TRBV7-9 and J usage is TRBJ2-7, with no clear D. The ends were cut back, 7 bases at V and 3 bases at J, with 13 bases in the middle. CDR1 is SEHNR and CDR2 is FQNEAQ in the germline V gene (reference sequence). The CDR3 has 13 amino acids. The CDR3 protein is CASTAASFYEQYF. Incomplete CDR3 DNA: TGTGCCAGCACCGCCGCGTCCTTCTACGAG.

On this clone itself: The read ends 3 residues before the CDR3 terminus; that terminus is restored from the germline J gene. The chain uses TRBV7-2 and TRBJ1-4, with D unclear. CDR1 SGHTA and CDR2 FQGNSA come from the germline V gene. V lost 2 bases and J 2 bases, leaving 6 bases between the germline ends. This CDR3 is 14 amino acids long. This chain's CDR3 is CASSLRATNEKLFF. The sequenced part of the CDR3 DNA is TGTGCCAGCAGCTTAAGGGCGACTAATGAAAAA.

Comment on this clone: The read halts 3 residues ahead of the CDR3 end, with the missing end drawn from the germline J gene. J is TRBJ1-6 and V is TRBV19, with 7 bases lining up with TRBD1. The CDR3 length is 15 residues. Losses at the gene ends were 3 bases for V and 7 bases for J; bases not matched to a gene: 6. The V gene's germline CDR1 is LNHDA and CDR2 SQIVND (reference sequence). The part of the CDR3 DNA that was read is TGTGCCAGTAGTATCCCGAACAGGGGAAATTCACCC. Translation gives CASSIPNRGNSP. The entire CDR3 protein is CASSIPNRGNSPLHF.

About this clone: Read sequence stops 3 residues before the CDR3 end, and the germline J gene provides the missing end. The rearrangement uses TRBV5-1 and TRBJ1-1; 9 nucleotides line up with TRBD1. J was trimmed by 3 bases and V by 3 bases; bases with no gene match: 6. The germline V gene encodes CDR1 SGHRS and CDR2 YFSETQ. The CDR3 runs 15 residues. The CDR3 region is CASSSQGAFHTEAFF. The sequenced part of the CDR3 DNA is TGCGCCAGCAGCTCACAGGGGGCCTTCCACACTGAA.

As for this clone: The read terminates 3 residues before the CDR3 end, so the remaining end is supplied by the germline J gene. This sequence joins TRBV2 and TRBJ1-5, with D uncertain. The length of the CDR3 is 14 residues. Trimming shortened V by 3 bases and J by 5 bases, and 11 bases separated the two germline ends. CDR1 and CDR2 from the germline V gene are SNHLY and FYNNEI. CDR3 DNA (partial): TGTGCCAGCAGTGATACATCTTCTTATCAGCCC. Amino acids: CASSDTSSYQP. The complete CDR3 protein is CASSDTSSYQPQHF.

With respect to this clone: The read ends 3 residues shy of where the CDR3 ends; the end is completed using the germline J gene. This chain joins TRBV3-1 (or the pseudogene TRBV3-2) and TRBJ1-2; 9 bases fit TRBD1. This CDR3 has 15 amino acids. Trimming took 4 bases from V and 4 from J; bases not matched to a gene: 7. CDR1 and CDR2 (germline): LGHDT, YNNKEL (reference sequence). The CDR3 DNA, read in part, is TGTGCCAGCAGCCGTCCGGGACAGGGCTTCTATGGC. Translated, it gives CASSRPGQGFYG. The entire CDR3 reads CASSRPGQGFYGYTF.

Points on this clone: Read sequence stops 3 residues before the CDR3 end, and the germline J gene provides the missing end. This chain joins TRBV19 and TRBJ2-3; 7 nucleotides line up with TRBD2. This CDR3 is built from 14 residues. Germline CDR1 is LNHDA and CDR2 is SQIVND (reference sequence). The CDR3 loop reads CASRRGWGNQPQYF. The DNA read from the CDR3 is TGTGCCAGCCGGCGGGGGTGGGGCAATCAGCCG.

The DNA read from the CDR3 is TGTGCCACCAGTGATGAAAGACTAGCAACCGGGGAG. It yields the protein CATSDERLATGE. The entire CDR3 reads CATSDERLATGELFF. The chain is built from TRBV24-1 and TRBJ2-2, with 7 bases identical to TRBD2. The sequenced fragment ends 3 residues before the CDR3 boundary, so the rest is inferred from the germline J gene. The CDR3 sequence is 15 residues long. Germline CDR1 and CDR2: KGHDR and SFDVKD. J was trimmed by 5 bases and V by 3 bases; bases with no gene match: 5.

Note on this clone: The read gets to within 3 residues of the CDR3 end, and the germline J gene fills in the rest. The chain has TRBV18 and TRBJ2-1, with D possibly TRBD1 on 5 matching bases. V was shortened by 4 bases and J by 3 bases, with 16 bases between the two germline ends. Germline V CDR1 and CDR2: KGHSH, LQKENI. The CDR3 is 16 residues long. CDR3 loop: CASSLAEKGIYNEQFF. The sequenced part of the CDR3 DNA is TGTGCCAGCTCACTTGCCGAAAAGGGGATCTACAATGAG.